These 17 T cell receptor beta chains share one sample of origin, sequenced in a study of blood T cell repertoires in COVID-19. Method: immunoSEQ multiplex PCR; TCRdb's copy keeps in-frame clones and lacks some. Among about 67,000 clones listed, approximately 88% were seen once. The specimen was peripheral blood. The receptors shown here come from a woman of 80 years or more with acute or convalescent COVID-19.

The rearrangement links TRBV29-1 to TRBJ2-2, with a tentative D call TRBD1 (6 bases). The CDR3 has 14 residues. V was trimmed by 6 bases and J by 1 base, leaving 12 bases between them. Germline V gene sequence: CDR1 SQVTM, CDR2 ANQGSEA. The CDR3 bases are TGCAGCGTCTGGGACACCCGGAACACCGGGGAGCTGTTTTTT. Its protein is CSVWDTRNTGELFF.

The chain joins TRBV28 to TRBJ2-7; no reliable D call. The germline V gene encodes CDR1 MDHEN and CDR2 SYDVKM. This CDR3 is 12 amino acids long. V lost 0 bases and J 6 bases, leaving 6 bases between the germline ends. The CDR3 DNA reads TGTGCCAGCAGTTTATGGAGGCGCGAGCAGTACTTC. Its protein product is CASSLWRREQYF.

The chain has TRBV5-6 and TRBJ2-7; TRBD1 aligns across 8 bases. The CDR3 length is 14 residues. Germline V gene lookup returns CDR1 SGHDT and CDR2 YYEEEE. V shed 6 bases and J 9 bases; nucleotides not matched to a gene: 14. CDR3 coding DNA: TGTGCCAGCAACCGCCGGACAGGGTTTATATGGCAGTACTTC. It specifies CASNRRTGFIWQYF.

This clone is a singleton in its sample. This sequence joins TRBV5-4 and TRBJ2-3; possible D gene TRBD1, 5 bases. Germline V lookup: CDR1 SGHNT, CDR2 YYREEE (reference sequence). The CDR3 consists of 15 residues. The ends were cut back, 0 bases at V and 0 bases at J, with 8 bases in the middle. The CDR3 protein is CASSLAGASTDTQYF. The DNA for the CDR3 is TGTGCCAGCAGCTTGGCTGGGGCGAGCACAGATACGCAGTATTTT. Looking up the rest from reference TRBV5-4 and TRBJ2-3 gives the full variable domain: ETGVTQSPTHLIKTRGQQVTLRCSSQSGHNTVSWYQQALGQGPQFIFQYYREEENGRGNFPPRFSGLQFPNYSSELNVNALELDDSALYLCASSLAGASTDTQYFGPGTRLTVL.

The rearrangement uses TRBV19 and TRBJ1-1; a possible D gene is TRBD1 (6 bases). The CDR3 runs to 12 residues. CDR1 is LNHDA, CDR2 SQIVND, per germline (reference sequence). Trimming removed 4 bases from V and 7 bases from J, with 10 bases in between. CDR3 protein: CASSRGGGEAFF. The CDR3 DNA reads TGTGCCAGTAGTAGGGGGGGCGGTGAAGCTTTCTTT.

J is TRBJ2-4 and V is TRBV6-1; 8 nucleotides match TRBD1. V dropped 0 bases and J dropped 0; count of bases not matched to a gene: 4. The V gene's germline CDR1 is MNHNS and CDR2 SASEGT. The CDR3 sequence is 17 residues long. The CDR3 here is CASSEAQGAVAKNIQYF. The CDR3 region has the DNA TGTGCCAGCAGTGAAGCGCAGGGGGCAGTAGCCAAAAACATTCAGTACTTC.

A single count supports this clone. The chain links TRBV27 to TRBJ1-4; D ambiguous. The CDR3 contains 13 residues. The V end was cut by 1 base, the J end by 8 bases, with 8 bases between. Germline V lookup: CDR1 MNHEY, CDR2 SMNVEV (reference sequence). The CDR3 DNA sequence: TGTGCCAGCAGTTTATTGAATCGGGAAAAACTGTTTTTT. Protein sequence: CASSLLNREKLFF.

The CDR3 here is CASSPPLGLAGNNEQFF. The CDR3 region has the DNA TGTGCCAGTAGTCCACCCCTGGGCCTAGCGGGGAACAATGAGCAGTTCTTC. The chain couples TRBV19 to TRBJ2-1; 9 bases align to TRBD2. The germline CDR1 and CDR2 sequences are LNHDA and SQIVND (reference sequence). This CDR3 is 17 amino acids long. The V gene end was trimmed by 5 bases and the J gene end by 5 bases; junction bases not matched to a gene: 13. Full variable domain (missing parts from reference TRBV19 and TRBJ2-1): DGGITQSPKYLFRKEGQNVTLSCEQNLNHDAMYWYRQDPGQGLRLIYYSQIVNDFQKGDIAEGYSVSREKKESFPLTVTSAQKNPTAFYLCASSPPLGLAGNNEQFFGPGTRLTVL.

The chain has TRBV28 and TRBJ1-1; a weak D match, TRBD1 (5 bases). This CDR3 has 14 amino acids. The ends were cut back, 4 bases at V and 0 bases at J, with 9 bases in the middle. The germline V gene has CDR1 MDHEN and CDR2 SYDVKM. The CDR3 protein is CASSSQGMNTEAFF. DNA of the CDR3: TGTGCCAGCAGTTCCCAGGGAATGAACACTGAAGCTTTCTTT.

This clone was counted once. The J gene is TRBJ2-2, the V gene TRBV5-1; 9 nucleotides align to TRBD1. This CDR3 has 16 residues. Germline V gene data show CDR1 as SGHRS and CDR2 as YFSETQ. Trimming cost V 2 bases and J 4 bases; bases outside gene matches: 6. The CDR3 loop is CASSFGQGIITGELFF. As DNA, the CDR3 is TGCGCCAGCAGCTTCGGACAGGGGATTATCACCGGGGAGCTGTTTTTT.

This sequence joins TRBV6-5 and TRBJ2-5; TRBD1 matches 11 bases. CDR3 length: 15 amino acids. Germline V lookup: CDR1 MNHEY, CDR2 SVGAGI. Germline trimming cut 9 bases from V and 0 bases from J; bases unmatched to any gene: 6. The CDR3 is CARASGQGDQETQYF. The CDR3, as DNA: TGTGCCAGAGCCTCGGGACAGGGGGACCAAGAGACCCAGTACTTC.

This clone was detected once. CDR3 nucleotide sequence: TGCGCCAGCAGCGCAACGGGGACTGAAGCTTTCTTT. Amino acid sequence: CASSATGTEAFF. The chain uses TRBV5-1 and TRBJ1-1; D is ambiguous. Per germline, CDR1 SGHRS and CDR2 YFSETQ. V was trimmed by 4 bases and J by 5 bases, leaving 9 bases between them. This CDR3 is 12 amino acids long.

This clone was detected once. CDR3 amino acids: CASSVEPQRNTEAFF. Written as DNA, the CDR3 is TGTGCCAGCAGCGTAGAGCCCCAGCGGAACACTGAAGCTTTCTTT. The genes are TRBV9 and TRBJ1-1; D unresolved. Deletions cut 0 bases from V and 1 base from J, with 10 bases between. The CDR3 covers 15 residues. Germline V CDR1 and CDR2: SGDLS, YYNGEE.

J is TRBJ2-2 and V is TRBV27, with a weak D call TRBD2 (5 bases). The CDR3 length is 17 residues. Trimming took 8 bases from V and 0 from J, leaving 19 bases between them. Per the germline V gene, CDR1 is MNHEY and CDR2 is SMNVEV (reference sequence). The CDR3 nucleotides read TGTGCCAGCCACCGTGGACTTAGCTTTGCGAACACCGGGGAGCTGTTTTTT. Protein product: CASHRGLSFANTGELFF.

The genes are TRBV27 and TRBJ1-3, with 9 bases identical to TRBD1. Germline V CDR1 and CDR2: MNHEY, SMNVEV (reference sequence). The junction had 19 bases not matched to a gene; V was cut back by 10 bases and J by 0 bases. This CDR3 is 19 amino acids long. The CDR3 DNA reads as TGTGCCAACTTAGAGACAGGGGGACTTAGTCGAAGCTCTGGAAACACCATATATTTT. Protein product: CANLETGGLSRSSGNTIYF.

The chain uses TRBV19 and TRBJ2-1; TRBD1 agrees at 8 bases. Trimming at V came to 9 bases and at J to 7 bases, leaving 5 bases not matched to a gene. The CDR3 has 12 amino acids. Germline CDR1 LNHDA, CDR2 SQIVND (reference sequence). This CDR3 is CASTQGANEQFF. CDR3 coding DNA: TGTGCCAGCACTCAGGGGGCGAATGAGCAGTTCTTC.

This clone turned up a few times. The chain carries TRBV2 and TRBJ1-1, with D maybe TRBD1 (6 bases). The CDR3 totals 15 residues. Per the germline V gene, CDR1 is SNHLY and CDR2 is FYNNEI. V dropped 8 bases and J dropped 0 bases, with 16 bases sitting between them. The CDR3 loop reads CASALGGAMNTEAFF. The CDR3 DNA reads as TGTGCCAGCGCACTGGGGGGGGCAATGAACACTGAAGCTTTCTTT.